These T cell receptor beta chains were read from a single sample in a study of sequential checkpoint blockade in melanoma. The protocol was immunoSEQ multiplex PCR, while the TCRdb copy is restricted to in-frame clones and leaves out a portion. The sample yields approximately 11,000 clones, roughly 81% seen once. Specimen: CD8+ T cells sorted from blood (inferred from file names), collected from a patient given nivolumab and ipilimumab in sequence. The receptors stem from a human donor with melanoma. The CDR3 runs from the conserved cysteine through the conserved F or W. D genes are given only for firm matches. Some rows have no size entry. The others give once, few or many, or a class for an expanded clone.

CDR3 protein,CDR3 DNA,V gene,J gene,D gene,clone size
CASNKILAGVHNEQFF,TGTGCCAGCAACAAAATCCTAGCGGGAGTGCACAATGAGCAGTTCTTC,TRBV27,TRBJ2-1,TRBD2,-
CASSRVAGGRDQPQHF,TGCGCCAGCAGCCGGGTTGCAGGGGGAAGGGATCAGCCCCAGCATTTT,TRBV4-1,TRBJ1-5,TRBD1,-
CASSLAFGSEQYF,TGCGCCAGCAGCTTGGCCTTCGGGAGCGAGCAGTACTTC,TRBV5-1,TRBJ2-7,-,-
CASSFSGREQFF,TGTGCCAGCAGCTTTAGCGGGAGAGAGCAGTTCTTC,TRBV7-8,TRBJ2-1,TRBD2,-
CATSSQGGSNQPQHF,TGTGCCACCAGCAGCCAGGGGGGTAGCAATCAGCCCCAGCATTTT,TRBV15,TRBJ1-5,TRBD1,-
CASRSGTGRSPLHF,TGTGCCAGCAGGTCCGGGACAGGGAGATCACCCCTCCACTTT,TRBV27,TRBJ1-6,TRBD1,-
CASSRGQNYEQYF,TGTGCCAGCAGCCGTGGACAGAACTACGAGCAGTACTTC,TRBV5-4,TRBJ2-7,-,once
CASSVVGRGKVSYEQYF,TGTGCCAGCAGCGTAGTAGGGCGGGGGAAAGTCTCCTACGAGCAGTACTTC,TRBV9,TRBJ2-7,TRBD2,-
CASSSSGTQDSRYF,TGTGCCAGCAGCTCCTCCGGGACTCAGGACTCTCGGTACTTC,TRBV7-8,TRBJ2-7,-,-
CASTDTPDRATDTQYF,TGTGCCAGCACCGATACGCCGGACAGAGCCACAGATACGCAGTATTTT,TRBV7-8,TRBJ2-3,-,-
CASSLTGESYNEQFF,TGTGCCAGCAGCTTAACGGGGGAATCCTACAATGAGCAGTTCTTC,TRBV11-3,TRBJ2-1,-,-
CASRQLGDTGELFF,TGTGCCAGCCGACAACTCGGGGACACCGGGGAGCTGTTTTTT,TRBV6-1,TRBJ2-2,-,-
CASSEAGISTDTQYF,TGTGCCAGCAGTGAAGCGGGGATAAGCACAGATACGCAGTATTTT,TRBV7-9,TRBJ2-3,TRBD2,-
CASSAPDRGSEGQYF,TGTGCCAGCAGCGCCCCGGACAGGGGGTCGGAGGGGCAGTACTTC,TRBV11-3,TRBJ2-7,TRBD1,-
CASSAQEYNEQFF,TGTGCCAGCAGCGCACAGGAATACAATGAGCAGTTCTTC,TRBV7-9,TRBJ2-1,-,-
CASSQRGGVKDEQYF,TGCGCCAGCAGCCAACGAGGGGGCGTTAAGGACGAGCAGTACTTC,TRBV5-1,TRBJ2-7,TRBD1,-
CASSQGPDTQYF,TGTGCCAGCAGCCAGGGGCCGGATACGCAGTATTTT,TRBV6-5,TRBJ2-3,-,-
CASTPGPSSTDTQYF,TGTGCCAGCACCCCAGGCCCATCTAGCACAGATACGCAGTATTTT,TRBV27,TRBJ2-3,-,once
CASSLDDRDHQPQHF,TGTGCCAGCAGCTTGGACGACAGGGACCATCAGCCCCAGCATTTT,TRBV7-6,TRBJ1-5,TRBD1,few
CASSSGTSGHNEQFF,TGTGCCAGCAGTTCCGGGACTAGCGGGCACAATGAGCAGTTCTTC,TRBV27,TRBJ2-1,TRBD2,-
CASSFTGADGYTF,TGCGCCAGCAGCTTTACAGGGGCGGATGGCTACACCTTC,TRBV5-1,TRBJ1-2,TRBD1,-
CASQEAGTGTYEQYF,TGTGCCAGCCAAGAAGCCGGGACAGGGACCTACGAGCAGTACTTC,TRBV7-8,TRBJ2-7,TRBD1,-
CASSIGGGTYEQYF,TGTGCCAGTAGTATTGGCGGGGGGACCTACGAGCAGTACTTC,TRBV19,TRBJ2-7,TRBD2,few